The present entry profiles one T cell receptor (beta chain) with its context. No antigen is known for it. Per germline, CDR1 MRHNA and CDR2 SNTAGT. The CDR3 has 14 residues. The V and J ends lost 7 bases and 4 bases respectively, with 16 bases between them. Some clones are missing from TCRdb's copy, which holds only in-frame ones; the method was immunoSEQ multiplex PCR. Found here are 90,000 to 120,000 clones, over 90% of them singletons; the top ten hold roughly 0.59%. These data originate in a study of siplizumab effects on memory and regulatory T cells. General study findings and limits: The alloresponse seemed to draw substantially on naive T cells, which appeared more diverse than memory cells. A small minority of alloreactive clones were mapped to unstimulated subsets. The suppressive capacity of proliferating Tregs from siplizumab cultures remained unconfirmed. No naive or memory phenotype could be assigned to roughly 80-95% of proliferating clones.

The chain uses TRBV6-4 and TRBJ1-1; a possible D gene is TRBD1 (5 bases). This receptor was identified in a human donor in good health. Sequencing was performed on Tregs sorted from blood. The CDR3 here is CASKREGLSTEAFF. In nucleotides, the CDR3 is TGTGCCAGCAAACGTGAGGGGCTTAGCACTGAAGCTTTCTTT.